A single sample is the source of the 9 T cell receptor beta chains below, sequenced in a study of human T cells and chemical hapten exposure (dated by TCRdb to the early 2020s). The time point label corresponds to: patch test 3, about 24 weeks after DPC sensitization. The sample's treatment or condition, from its label and the paper: therapeutic diphenylcyclopropenone sensitization with weekly scalp DPC. Libraries were constructed by RACE. The sample was run on a NextSeq 500. TCRdb's own reprocessing of the public reads used fastp at Q25 and MiXCR and kept productive beta chains. Rows are combined by CDR3 protein, so each entry shows the most common genes and DNA. The sample contains 90,000 to 110,000 distinct CDR3 sequences, 30% to 35% of them found a single time. Less than 3% of the sample lies in the top ten. Sequencing used whole blood, obtained in connection with sensitization to the hapten diphenylcyclopropenone (DPC). These receptors all come from a man in his forties with alopecia areata. Some clones in this sample may be carry-over from other donors' samples.

This clonotype is a singleton in its sample. This chain joins TRBV18 and TRBJ2-7, with 8 nucleotides matching TRBD2. The germline CDR1 and CDR2 sequences are KGHSH and LQKENI. The length of the CDR3 is 14 residues. Losses at the gene ends were 6 bases for V and 3 bases for J; bases not matched to a gene: 7. The CDR3 reads CASSPSTSGYEQYV. CDR3 in DNA: TGTGCCAGCTCCCCGAGTACTAGCGGCTACGAGCAGTACGTC.

The table lists this clonotype with a count of one. CDR3 amino acids: CASSRAAGAVETQYF. DNA for the CDR3: TGTGCCAGCAGCCGAGCAGCGGGAGCTGTTGAGACCCAGTACTTC. The chain recombines TRBV7-2 with TRBJ2-5, with TRBD2 identical over 8 bases. Germline lookup yields CDR1 SGHTA and CDR2 FQGNSA. J gave up 5 bases and V 5 bases, and 10 bases lay outside the gene matches. CDR3 length: 15 residues.

The chain joins TRBV7-2 to TRBJ2-7; TRBD1 agrees at 9 bases. Losses at the gene ends were 5 bases for V and 1 base for J; bases not matched to a gene: 6. Germline CDR1 is SGHTA and CDR2 is FQGNSA. This CDR3 spans 15 amino acids. The CDR3: CASSQHRGPSYEQYF. CDR3 in DNA: TGTGCCAGCAGCCAGCACAGGGGGCCTTCCTACGAGCAGTACTTC.

This rearrangement joins TRBV29-1 to TRBJ1-1; the D is unclear. The CDR3 consists of 11 residues. V was clipped by 4 bases and J by 0 bases, with 3 bases between them. The V gene's germline CDR1 is SQVTM and CDR2 ANQGSEA. In DNA, the CDR3 is TGCAGCGTTGTTATGAACACTGAAGCTTTCTTT. Translated, it gives CSVVMNTEAFF.

The V call is TRBV15, the J call TRBJ2-5; 7 bases fit TRBD2. J was trimmed by 5 bases and V by 0 bases; bases with no gene match: 6. Per the germline V gene, CDR1 is LNHNV and CDR2 is YYDKDF (reference sequence). The length of the CDR3 is 15 residues. This CDR3 reads CATSRDPGGLETQYF. The CDR3 DNA reads as TGTGCCACCAGCAGAGATCCGGGAGGACTGGAGACCCAGTACTTC.

This clonotype has just a few counts. The CDR3 DNA sequence: TGTGCCAGCAGTTCTCGACTCTACGAGCAGTACTTC. Protein product: CASSSRLYEQYF. The gene calls are TRBV28 and TRBJ2-7; D gene unclear. In germline, CDR1 is MDHEN, CDR2 SYDVKM. CDR3 size: 12 residues. Trimming took off 4 bases at V and 3 bases at J, with 7 bases between the two ends.

The V and J genes are TRBV28 and TRBJ1-4; perhaps TRBD1 as D (6 bases). The CDR3 has 14 amino acids. Trimming shortened V by 7 bases and J by 1 base, and 10 bases separated the two germline ends. From germline, CDR1 is MDHEN and CDR2 SYDVKM. For the CDR3, the DNA is TGTGCCAGCACCAGGGGAATAACTAATGAAAAACTGTTTTTT. Translated: CASTRGITNEKLFF.

This clonotype was counted only a few times. CDR3 sequence reads: CSWTSDGYTQYF. CDR3 nucleotide sequence: TGCAGTTGGACTTCCGATGGGTATACGCAGTATTTT. The V gene is TRBV20-1, the J gene TRBJ2-3; D might be TRBD2 (5 bases). Germline CDR1 reads DFQATT; CDR2 reads SNEGSKA (reference sequence). This CDR3 has 12 residues. Trimming removed 8 bases at V and 7 bases at J, with 16 bases between.

This chain uses TRBV7-3 with TRBJ1-6; possible D gene TRBD1, 5 bases. Germline values: CDR1 SGHTA, CDR2 FQGTGA. The CDR3 consists of 14 residues. V lost 6 bases and J 9 bases, leaving 15 bases between the germline ends. CDR3 nucleotide sequence: TGTGCCAGCAGTTCCGGGACCGTTGGTTCACCCCTCCACTTT. Translating gives CASSSGTVGSPLHF.